The 13 T cell receptor beta chains below come from one sample, sequenced in a study of beta chain features in type 1 diabetes. Expressed TCRB transcripts were sequenced after all isolated RNA was converted to cDNA. TCRdb's copy holds only in-frame clones and misses some; the assay was immunoSEQ multiplex PCR. The sample lists almost 250,000 clones; around 14% were seen once. Sequencing input: naive CD4+ T cells from blood. Receptor source: a woman between 40 and 50 years old in good health.

This clone has more than one count but fewer than ten. The chain links TRBV5-1 to TRBJ2-5; 13 bases match TRBD2. The CDR3 loop spans 16 amino acids. J gave up 5 bases and V 4 bases, and 8 bases lay outside the gene matches. Germline values: CDR1 SGHRS, CDR2 YFSETQ. CDR3: CASSQGTSGVGETQYF. CDR3 bases: TGCGCCAGCAGCCAAGGGACTAGCGGGGTAGGGGAGACCCAGTACTTC.

In this sample, this clone turned up a few times. The chain recombines TRBV18 with TRBJ2-2, with D hard to call. Germline-derived CDR1 and CDR2 are KGHSH and LQKENI. V dropped 1 base and J dropped 0 bases, with 12 bases sitting between them. This CDR3 has 17 residues. In DNA, the CDR3 is TGTGCCAGCTCACCACGTGCCAGCAGCGCGAACACCGGGGAGCTGTTTTTT. Its protein product is CASSPRASSANTGELFF.

The rearrangement uses TRBV9 and TRBJ1-4; 11 nucleotides agree with TRBD1. V trimming: 6 bases; J trimming: 7 bases; junction bases outside the gene matches: 2. Germline V CDR1 and CDR2: SGDLS, YYNGEE. The CDR3 consists of 13 residues. The CDR3 DNA is TGTGCCAGCAAAGGACAGGGGGCTGAAAAACTGTTTTTT. Amino acid sequence: CASKGQGAEKLFF. Together with reference TRBV9 and TRBJ1-4, the CDR3 gives the full variable domain: DSGVTQTPKHLITATGQRVTLRCSPRSGDLSVYWYQQSLDQGLQFLIQYYNGEERAKGNILERFSAQQFPDLHSELNLSSLELGDSALYFCASKGQGAEKLFFGSGTQLSVL.

This clone occurred a few times. This chain joins TRBV7-2 and TRBJ1-6, with TRBD1 matching over 10 bases. Germline V lookup: CDR1 SGHTA, CDR2 FQGNSA. Unmatched junction bases numbered 10, after V lost 5 bases and J lost 9 bases. CDR3 length: 16 amino acids. This CDR3 is CASSITGTGVPSPLHF. CDR3 DNA sequence: TGTGCCAGCAGCATCACCGGGACAGGGGTCCCTTCACCCCTCCACTTT.

The V and J genes are TRBV7-9 and TRBJ2-1; D call uncertain. V lost 1 base and J 0 bases, leaving 7 bases between the germline ends. This CDR3 has 15 amino acids. CDR1 and CDR2 (germline): SEHNR, FQNEAQ (reference sequence). The CDR3, as DNA: TGTGCCAGCAGCTTAGAGTCAGGCTCCTACAATGAGCAGTTCTTC. Protein: CASSLESGSYNEQFF.

This clone has only a few counts. J is TRBJ1-2 and V is TRBV7-2; D is ambiguous. This CDR3 spans 15 amino acids. The ends were cut back, 8 bases at V and 5 bases at J, with 21 bases in the middle. CDR1 is SGHTA, CDR2 FQGNSA, per germline. The CDR3 DNA is TGTGCCAGCGGACCAGGAGGGAGGGCTATATATGGCTACACCTTC. Translating it yields CASGPGGRAIYGYTF.

This clone was observed a handful of times. This chain joins TRBV13 and TRBJ1-6; the D is unclear. This CDR3 has 17 amino acids. Trimming removed 7 bases at V and 6 bases at J, with 22 bases between. From germline, CDR1 is PRHDT and CDR2 FYEKMQ (reference sequence). The CDR3, as DNA: TGTGCCAGCACCGGGCGGGATGGTGTTTGGGGTAATTCACCCCTCCACTTT. Residues: CASTGRDGVWGNSPLHF.

The chain links TRBV18 to TRBJ1-6, with no clear D. Germline CDR1 is KGHSH and CDR2 is LQKENI. This CDR3 comprises 16 residues. Trimming took off 0 bases at V and 4 bases at J, with 10 bases between the two ends. The CDR3 loop reads CASSPPGTSYNSPLHF. The CDR3 nucleotides are TGTGCCAGCTCACCACCCGGTACTAGTTATAATTCACCCCTCCACTTT.

The genes are TRBV5-4 and TRBJ2-7; TRBD1 is a possible D gene (6 bases). V was shortened by 3 bases and J by 2 bases, with 15 bases between the two germline ends. Germline-derived CDR1 and CDR2 are SGHNT and YYREEE (reference sequence). The CDR3 has 15 amino acids. The CDR3 sequence is CASSSKQGLTYEQYF. The DNA of the CDR3 is TGTGCCAGCAGCTCTAAACAGGGATTGACCTACGAGCAGTACTTC.

This clone turned up a few times. The V and J genes are TRBV4-2 and TRBJ2-1; 15 nucleotides line up with TRBD2. Per germline, CDR1 LGHNA and CDR2 YNFKEQ. The CDR3 loop spans 17 amino acids. Unmatched junction bases numbered 3, after V lost 1 base and J lost 5 bases. The CDR3 here is CASSQGGTSGGNNEQFF. The CDR3 DNA reads TGTGCCAGCAGCCAAGGCGGGACTAGCGGGGGGAACAATGAGCAGTTCTTC.

The chain uses TRBV12-5 and TRBJ2-1; 8 positions agree with TRBD2. Germline V gene sequence: CDR1 LGHNT, CDR2 FRNRAP. V trimming: 0 bases; J trimming: 6 bases; junction bases outside the gene matches: 7. This CDR3 comprises 16 residues. The CDR3 DNA sequence: TGTGCTAGTGGTTTGGTACTGGGACTAGACGCCAATGAGCAGTTCTTC. Amino acids: CASGLVLGLDANEQFF.

This clone was counted between two and nine times. Here the CDR3 DNA reads TGCAGCGTAGACGGGACAGGGCATGGCTACACCTTC. Translating it yields CSVDGTGHGYTF. This sequence joins TRBV29-1 and TRBJ1-2, with TRBD1 matching 9 bases. After removal of 6 bases from V and 6 bases from J, the junction contained 5 bases not matched to a gene. This CDR3 has 12 amino acids. Looked up from germline, CDR1 is SQVTM and CDR2 is ANQGSEA.

This clone was seen a few times. This chain links TRBV9 with TRBJ1-1; 7 nucleotides agree with TRBD1. Germline V lookup: CDR1 SGDLS, CDR2 YYNGEE. V lost 0 bases, J lost 0 bases, and 8 bases stayed unmatched. This CDR3 region has 17 residues. The CDR3 region is CASSVGGTAQMNTEAFF. In nucleotides, the CDR3 is TGTGCCAGCAGCGTAGGGGGGACAGCTCAAATGAACACTGAAGCTTTCTTT.